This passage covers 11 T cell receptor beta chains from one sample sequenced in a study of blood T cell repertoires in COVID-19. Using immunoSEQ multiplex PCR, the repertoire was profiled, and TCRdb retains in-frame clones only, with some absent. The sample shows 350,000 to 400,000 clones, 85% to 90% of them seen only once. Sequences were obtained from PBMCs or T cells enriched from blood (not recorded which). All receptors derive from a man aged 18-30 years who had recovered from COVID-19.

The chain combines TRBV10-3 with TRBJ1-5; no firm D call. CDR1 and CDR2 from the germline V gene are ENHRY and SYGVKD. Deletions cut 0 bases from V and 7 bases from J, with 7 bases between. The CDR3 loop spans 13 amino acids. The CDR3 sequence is CAISESGTQPQHF. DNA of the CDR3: TGTGCCATCAGTGAGTCGGGCACACAGCCCCAGCATTTT.

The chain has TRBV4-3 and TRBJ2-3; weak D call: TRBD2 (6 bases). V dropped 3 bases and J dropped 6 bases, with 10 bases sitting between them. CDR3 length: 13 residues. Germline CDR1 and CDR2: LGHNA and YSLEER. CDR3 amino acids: CASSQASADTQYF. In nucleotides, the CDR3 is TGCGCCAGCAGCCAGGCTAGCGCGGATACGCAGTATTTT.

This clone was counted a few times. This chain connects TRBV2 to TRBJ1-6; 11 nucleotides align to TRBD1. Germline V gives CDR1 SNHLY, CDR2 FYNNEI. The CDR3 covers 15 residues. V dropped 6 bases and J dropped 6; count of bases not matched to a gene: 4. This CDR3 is CASSGTGGPNSPLHF. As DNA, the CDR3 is TGTGCCAGCAGCGGGACAGGGGGGCCTAATTCACCCCTCCACTTT. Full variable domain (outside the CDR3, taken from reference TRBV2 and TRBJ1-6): EPEVTQTPSHQVTQMGQEVILRCVPISNHLYFYWYRQILGQKVEFLVSFYNNEISEKSEIFDDQFSVERPDGSNFTLKIRSTKLEDSAMYFCASSGTGGPNSPLHFGNGTRLTVT.

CDR3 protein: CASSYKEGAEAFF. CDR3 nucleotides: TGTGCCAGCAGTTACAAGGAGGGGGCCGAAGCTTTCTTT. The chain carries TRBV6-5 and TRBJ1-1; 7 bases fit TRBD1. The V gene end was trimmed by 2 bases and the J gene end by 8 bases; junction bases not matched to a gene: 5. This CDR3 has 13 amino acids. From germline, CDR1 is MNHEY and CDR2 SVGAGI.

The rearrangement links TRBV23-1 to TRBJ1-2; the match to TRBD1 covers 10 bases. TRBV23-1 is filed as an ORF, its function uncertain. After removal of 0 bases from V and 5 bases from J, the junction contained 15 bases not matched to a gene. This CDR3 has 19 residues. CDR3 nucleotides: TGCGCCAGCAGTCAATCGAGAGTCCCGGGACAGGGGATTTCATATGGCTACACCTTC. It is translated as CASSQSRVPGQGISYGYTF.

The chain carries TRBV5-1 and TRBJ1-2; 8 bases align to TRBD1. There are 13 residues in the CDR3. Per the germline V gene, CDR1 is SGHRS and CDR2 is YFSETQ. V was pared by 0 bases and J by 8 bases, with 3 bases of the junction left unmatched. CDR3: CASSLGAGGGYTF. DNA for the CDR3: TGCGCCAGCAGCTTGGGAGCAGGGGGCGGCTACACCTTC. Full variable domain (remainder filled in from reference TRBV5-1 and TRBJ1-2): KAGVTQTPRYLIKTRGQQVTLSCSPISGHRSVSWYQQTPGQGLQFLFEYFSETQRNKGNFPGRFSGRQFSNSRSEMNVSTLELGDSALYLCASSLGAGGGYTFGSGTRLTVV.

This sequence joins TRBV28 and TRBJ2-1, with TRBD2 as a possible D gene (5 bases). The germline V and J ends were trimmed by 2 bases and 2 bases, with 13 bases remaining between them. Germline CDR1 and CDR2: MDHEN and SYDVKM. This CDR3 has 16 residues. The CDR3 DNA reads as TGTGCCAGCAGTTTAGTGGGAGCGCTAACCTACAATGAGCAGTTCTTC. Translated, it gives CASSLVGALTYNEQFF.

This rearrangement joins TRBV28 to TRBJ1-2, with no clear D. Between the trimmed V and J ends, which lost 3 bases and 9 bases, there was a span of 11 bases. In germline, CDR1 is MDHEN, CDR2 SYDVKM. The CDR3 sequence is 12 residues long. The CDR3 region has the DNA TGTGCCAGCAGTTTGACAATTTCCCGCTACACCTTC. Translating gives CASSLTISRYTF.

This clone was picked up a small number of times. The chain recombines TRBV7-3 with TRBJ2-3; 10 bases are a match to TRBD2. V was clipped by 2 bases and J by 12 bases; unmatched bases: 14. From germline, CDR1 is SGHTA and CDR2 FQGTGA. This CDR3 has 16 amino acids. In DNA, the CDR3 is TGTGCCAGCAGCTTAGATTCCAGCGGGGGGGCTGGATCTCAGTATTTT. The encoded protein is CASSLDSSGGAGSQYF.

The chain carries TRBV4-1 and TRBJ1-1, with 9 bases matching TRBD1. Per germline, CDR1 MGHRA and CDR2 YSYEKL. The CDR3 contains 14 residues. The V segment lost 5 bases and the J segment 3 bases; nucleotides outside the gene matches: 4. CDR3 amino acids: CASSGQGRDTEAFF. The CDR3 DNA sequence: TGCGCCAGCAGCGGACAGGGGAGAGACACTGAAGCTTTCTTT.

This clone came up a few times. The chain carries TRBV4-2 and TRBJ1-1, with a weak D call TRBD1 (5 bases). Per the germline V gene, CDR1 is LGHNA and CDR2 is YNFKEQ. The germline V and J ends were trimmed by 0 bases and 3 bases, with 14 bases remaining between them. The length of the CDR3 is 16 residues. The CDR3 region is CASSQDSGREDTEAFF. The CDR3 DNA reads TGTGCCAGCAGCCAAGATTCGGGCAGGGAGGACACTGAAGCTTTCTTT.